The next 15 T cell receptor beta chains were all read from a single sample in a study of T cell changes during pregnancy in multiple sclerosis. TCRdb keeps only in-frame clones here, not all; method: immunoSEQ multiplex PCR. The sample has approximately 70,000 clones, about 93% seen once; the top ten hold 0.35% to 0.45%. The sample here was CD4+ T cells from peripheral blood mononuclear cells, taken before pregnancy. These receptor sequences come from a female donor with multiple sclerosis, enrolled in a pregnancy study.

The V gene is TRBV5-1, the J gene TRBJ1-6; 7 nucleotides line up with TRBD1. This CDR3 spans 14 amino acids. V gave up 5 bases and J gave up 8 bases; unmatched junction bases: 7. Germline V lookup: CDR1 SGHRS, CDR2 YFSETQ. Here the CDR3 DNA reads TGCGCCAGCAGAGAGGGACAGCAGGATTCACCCCTCCACTTT. Translated: CASREGQQDSPLHF.

This clone was seen once. V gene TRBV7-8 combines with J gene TRBJ1-5; possibly TRBD1 for D (5 bases). This CDR3 is built from 13 residues. The germline gives CDR1 SGHVS, CDR2 FQNEAQ. V lost 1 base and J 8 bases, leaving 9 bases between the germline ends. CDR3 sequence reads: CASSLEGVKPQHF. The CDR3 DNA reads TGTGCCAGCAGCTTAGAAGGGGTTAAGCCCCAGCATTTT.

CDR3 sequence reads: CASSIGNSFSQPQHF. DNA for the CDR3: TGTGCCAGTAGTATAGGGAACAGCTTCTCTCAGCCCCAGCATTTT. This chain connects TRBV19 to TRBJ1-5; the D is unclear. Germline V gives CDR1 LNHDA, CDR2 SQIVND (reference sequence). This CDR3 spans 15 amino acids. Trimming left V 1 base short and J 6 bases short, with 13 bases between. Full variable domain (rest looked up from reference TRBV19 and TRBJ1-5): DGGITQSPKYLFRKEGQNVTLSCEQNLNHDAMYWYRQDPGQGLRLIYYSQIVNDFQKGDIAEGYSVSREKKESFPLTVTSAQKNPTAFYLCASSIGNSFSQPQHFGDGTRLSIL.

The gene calls are TRBV29-1 and TRBJ1-1, with D unclear. This CDR3 has 14 residues. V was cut by 5 bases and J by 2 bases, with 15 bases left in between. The germline V gene has CDR1 SQVTM and CDR2 ANQGSEA. The CDR3 spells CSVPPFIANTEAFF. The CDR3 DNA is TGCAGCGTTCCACCTTTTATAGCTAACACTGAAGCTTTCTTT. Complete variable domain (other parts from reference TRBV29-1 and TRBJ1-1): SAVISQKPSRDICQRGTSLTIQCQVDSQVTMMFWYRQQPGQSLTLIATANQGSEATYESGFVIDKFPISRPNLTFSTLTVSNMSPEDSSIYLCSVPPFIANTEAFFGQGTRLTVV.

The V gene is TRBV5-6, the J gene TRBJ1-1; tentative D call: TRBD1 (6 bases). This CDR3 region has 17 residues. Trimming stripped 7 bases from V and 2 bases from J, with 24 bases between. Germline-derived CDR1 and CDR2 are SGHDT and YYEEEE. CDR3 in amino acids: CASLGRDNDAKNTEAFF. The CDR3 nucleotides are TGTGCCAGCCTAGGCCGGGACAATGATGCCAAAAACACTGAAGCTTTCTTT.

This clone occurred once. The chain combines TRBV19 with TRBJ2-7; 8 bases align to TRBD1. V was clipped by 6 bases and J by 4 bases; unmatched bases: 20. There are 18 residues in the CDR3. CDR1 is LNHDA, CDR2 SQIVND, per germline (reference sequence). The CDR3 loop reads CASSHVPGQDPPLYEQYF. For the CDR3, the DNA is TGTGCCAGTAGCCACGTTCCGGGACAGGACCCCCCCCTATACGAGCAGTACTTC. Using reference TRBV19 and TRBJ2-7 for the parts outside the CDR3, the full variable domain is DGGITQSPKYLFRKEGQNVTLSCEQNLNHDAMYWYRQDPGQGLRLIYYSQIVNDFQKGDIAEGYSVSREKKESFPLTVTSAQKNPTAFYLCASSHVPGQDPPLYEQYFGPGTRLTVT.

This clone appeared once. The chain employs TRBV7-3 and TRBJ2-2, with TRBD2 matching over 9 bases. The ends lost 5 bases at V and 1 base at J; junction bases unmatched: 8. The CDR3 has 17 amino acids. Germline V gene sequence: CDR1 SGHTA, CDR2 FQGTGA. In DNA form, the CDR3 reads TGTGCCAGCAGCCTACACCCGACTAGCGGGAACACCGGGGAGCTGTTTTTT. Translating gives CASSLHPTSGNTGELFF.

The rearrangement joins TRBV19 to TRBJ1-3, with TRBD1 identical over 7 bases. With 3 bases clipped from V and 1 base from J, the junction kept 6 bases outside the gene matches. Germline CDR1 LNHDA, CDR2 SQIVND (reference sequence). The CDR3 has 16 amino acids. The DNA for the CDR3 is TGTGCCAGTAGTATCGGAGGCAGGGGGTCTGGAAACACCATATATTTT. Translating it yields CASSIGGRGSGNTIYF.

The chain has TRBV6-5 and TRBJ2-2, with 7 nucleotides matching TRBD1. Per the germline V gene, CDR1 is MNHEY and CDR2 is SVGAGI. Trimming removed 7 bases from V and 0 bases from J; junction bases left unmatched: 2. There are 14 residues in the CDR3. The CDR3 loop is CASTTGTNTGELFF. The CDR3 DNA sequence: TGTGCCAGCACGACAGGGACGAACACCGGGGAGCTGTTTTTT.

The V gene is TRBV18, the J gene TRBJ1-2, with 7 bases identical to TRBD1. Germline assignment: CDR1 KGHSH and CDR2 LQKENI. V lost 3 bases, J lost 3 bases, and 7 bases stayed unmatched. This CDR3 has 15 residues. CDR3 sequence: CASSPTRTGYYGYTF. The DNA for the CDR3 is TGTGCCAGCTCACCTACTCGGACAGGATACTATGGCTACACCTTC.

J is TRBJ2-5 and V is TRBV7-6; possible D gene TRBD1, 6 bases. The V end lost 1 base, the J end lost 2 bases, and 23 bases lay between the germline ends. Germline CDR1 and CDR2: SGHVS and FNYEAQ. This CDR3 contains 19 residues. CDR3 in DNA: TGTGCCAGCAGCTTAGGCAGAGAGGGGGTTTGGGGTAGGCAAGAGACCCAGTACTTC. Amino acids: CASSLGREGVWGRQETQYF.

This chain connects TRBV19 to TRBJ2-2, with 8 bases identical to TRBD1. From germline, CDR1 is LNHDA and CDR2 SQIVND (reference sequence). The CDR3 has 15 amino acids. Losses at the gene ends were 3 bases for V and 6 bases for J; bases not matched to a gene: 6. The CDR3 DNA is TGTGCCAGTAGTATCGCCAGGGGGCGGGCCGGGGAGCTGTTTTTT. Translating it yields CASSIARGRAGELFF.

The rearrangement uses TRBV6-5 and TRBJ2-3; 10 bases are shared with TRBD2. With 0 bases clipped from V and 1 base from J, the junction kept 1 base outside the gene matches. Germline V CDR1 and CDR2: MNHEY, SVGAGI. The CDR3 is 16 residues long. The CDR3 coding sequence is TGTGCCAGCAGTTACTCAACTAGCGGGGGCACAGATACGCAGTATTTT. Translation gives CASSYSTSGGTDTQYF.

CDR3 bases: TGTGCCAGCAGCCGAACGACAGGGGGCAGGTTGACTGAAGCTTTCTTT. This translates into CASSRTTGGRLTEAFF. This rearrangement joins TRBV7-3 to TRBJ1-1; 10 positions agree with TRBD1. CDR3 length: 16 amino acids. The trim removed 5 bases at V and 5 bases at J, leaving 11 bases unmatched. Germline assignment: CDR1 SGHTA and CDR2 FQGTGA.

The V call is TRBV28, the J call TRBJ1-5; 9 nucleotides match TRBD1. This CDR3 comprises 16 residues. The ends lost 3 bases at V and 6 bases at J; junction bases unmatched: 9. The germline V gene encodes CDR1 MDHEN and CDR2 SYDVKM. The CDR3 DNA reads TGTGCCAGCAGTTTGAGTATGGGACAGGGCGGTCAGCCCCAGCATTTT. Amino acid sequence: CASSLSMGQGGQPQHF.